This TCR beta chain was sequenced for a study of T cells in Graves' hyperthyroidism and ophthalmopathy. The study's findings and limits: Ophthalmopathy prediction by the model preceded onset by a median approximately six months. Separating ophthalmopathy from stable hyperthyroidism was achieved by a 13 V-J model.

V lost 0 bases, J lost 3 bases, and 14 bases lay in between. CDR3 length: 16 amino acids. Germline assignment: CDR1 DFQATT and CDR2 SNEGSKA (reference sequence). Researchers took RNA transcripts and amplified the TCR beta CDR3 regions from them. The HTBI primer set served for first-round RT-PCR of the TCR CDR3. TCRdb fed the multiplex PCR reads into MiXCR, producing one record per CDR3 protein. The table has approximately 570,000 distinct CDR3 sequences, 20% seen once. Diagnoses rested on clinical symptoms, serum thyroxine and TRAb, thyroid ultrasound and orbital computed tomography. It was 10 ml of fresh peripheral blood that supplied the PBMCs. A remark on this clonotype: Its specificity is not known.

This receptor was taken from a man aged 40-49 years with Graves' ophthalmopathy. Input material: blood. The chain has TRBV20-1 and TRBJ2-2; perhaps D is TRBD1 or TRBD2 (6 bases each). CDR3 bases: TGCAGTGCTAGAGATTTGGGGGGCACCCACACCGGGGAGCTGTTTTTT. Residues: CSARDLGGTHTGELFF.